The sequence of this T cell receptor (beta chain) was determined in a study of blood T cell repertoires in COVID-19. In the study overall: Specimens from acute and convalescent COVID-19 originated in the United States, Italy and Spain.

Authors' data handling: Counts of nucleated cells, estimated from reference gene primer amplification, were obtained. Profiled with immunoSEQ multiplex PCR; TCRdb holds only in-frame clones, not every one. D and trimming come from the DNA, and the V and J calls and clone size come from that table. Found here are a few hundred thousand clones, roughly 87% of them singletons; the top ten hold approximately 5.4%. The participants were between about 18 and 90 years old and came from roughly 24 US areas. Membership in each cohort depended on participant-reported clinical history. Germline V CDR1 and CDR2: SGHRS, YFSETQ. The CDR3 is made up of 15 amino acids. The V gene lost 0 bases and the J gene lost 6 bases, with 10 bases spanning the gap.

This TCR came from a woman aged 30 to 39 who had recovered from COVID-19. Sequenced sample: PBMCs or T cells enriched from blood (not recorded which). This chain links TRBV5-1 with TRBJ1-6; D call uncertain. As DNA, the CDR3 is TGCGCCAGCAGCTTGGATGGAGGATTTAATTCACCCCTCCACTTT. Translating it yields CASSLDGGFNSPLHF.